These T cell receptor beta chains were read from a single sample in a study of T cell responses to AZD1222 COVID-19 vaccine. This table comes from immunoSEQ multiplex PCR, and its TCRdb copy is limited to in-frame clones, with some not included. The sample records more than 95,000 clones, 93% being singletons. Sequenced here: peripheral blood, sampled on day 0 of AZD1222 vaccination. These receptor sequences come from an adult in good health. CDR3s include the opening cysteine and the closing phenylalanine or tryptophan. Fields, in order: D gene, CDR3 length, V gene, clone size, J gene, CDR3 protein, CDR3 DNA. D genes are given only for firm matches. Clone size is given for some rows only: seen once, a few or many times, or a class if the clone is expanded.

>NA|14|TRBV5-1|NA|TRBJ2-3
CASSPGPSTDTQYF
TGCGCCAGCAGCCCGGGACCCTCCACAGATACGCAGTATTTT
>NA|15|TRBV6-4|once|TRBJ1-5
CASSELRQGAQPQHF
TGTGCCAGCAGTGAATTAAGGCAGGGAGCTCAGCCCCAGCATTTT
>TRBD1|14|TRBV19|NA|TRBJ1-1
CATERTGADTEAFF
TGTGCCACCGAAAGGACAGGGGCCGACACTGAAGCTTTCTTT
>NA|17|TRBV2|once|TRBJ2-1
CASSDGGPRAIYNEQFF
TGTGCCAGCAGTGATGGGGGTCCAAGGGCCATATACAATGAGCAGTTCTTC
>NA|14|TRBV19|NA|TRBJ1-1
CASSMGPQGTEAFF
TGTGCCAGTAGTATGGGGCCCCAAGGCACTGAAGCTTTCTTT
>NA|14|TRBV9|medium-sized|TRBJ2-1
CASSVAISEDEQFF
TGTGCCAGCAGCGTAGCTATTAGCGAGGATGAGCAGTTCTTC
>NA|14|TRBV19|NA|TRBJ2-7
CASSPGLYSYEQYF
TGTGCCAGTAGTCCGGGCCTATACTCCTACGAGCAGTACTTC
>NA|13|TRBV7-2|NA|TRBJ1-5
CASSTGTGQPQHF
TGTGCCAGCAGCACCGGGACTGGTCAGCCCCAGCATTTT
>TRBD1|15|TRBV6-6|NA|TRBJ1-1
CASSRPGQGETEAFF
TGTGCCAGCAGTCGACCGGGACAGGGGGAAACTGAAGCTTTCTTT
>NA|16|TRBV27|NA|TRBJ1-1
CASSLRGFGVGTEAFF
TGTGCCAGCAGTCTACGTGGATTTGGTGTGGGCACTGAAGCTTTCTTT
>TRBD1|13|TRBV7-2|NA|TRBJ2-7
CASSSRTGFEQYF
TGTGCCAGCAGCTCCCGGACAGGGTTCGAGCAGTACTTC
>NA|13|TRBV5-1|NA|TRBJ2-1
CASSATPIHEQFF
TGCGCCAGCAGCGCGACCCCGATCCATGAGCAGTTCTTC
>NA|12|TRBV6-4|NA|TRBJ2-1
CASSATRLEQFF
TGTGCCAGCAGTGCGACTAGGCTAGAGCAGTTCTTC
>NA|11|TRBV12-5|NA|TRBJ1-2
CASANPGQPDF
TGTGCTAGTGCCAACCCAGGACAGCCTGATTTC
>TRBD1|13|TRBV12-3/TRBV12-4|once|TRBJ1-2
CASSSQQGRGYTF
TGTGCCAGCAGTTCCCAACAGGGGCGCGGCTACACCTTC
>NA|12|TRBV28|few|TRBJ2-1
CASYPWVAEKFF
TGTGCCAGCTACCCTTGGGTAGCAGAAAAGTTCTTC
>NA|14|TRBV5-1|NA|TRBJ1-2
CASSEYEGLGDYTF
TGCGCCAGCAGCGAATACGAAGGATTGGGGGACTACACCTTC
>NA|16|TRBV5-1|NA|TRBJ1-1
CASSPWGGSTSTEAFF
TGCGCCAGCAGCCCCTGGGGGGGCAGCACGAGCACTGAAGCTTTCTTT
>NA|18|TRBV6-6|NA|TRBJ2-7
CASSLSYWGGPERYEQYF
TGTGCCAGCAGTCTATCATACTGGGGGGGCCCGGAAAGGTACGAGCAGTACTTC
>NA|14|TRBV18|once|TRBJ2-7
CASSRTGLSYEQYF
TGTGCCAGCTCCCGCACCGGGCTGTCCTACGAGCAGTACTTC
>TRBD2|15|TRBV11-3|NA|TRBJ2-2
CASSPGTSETGELFF
TGTGCCAGCAGTCCCGGGACTAGCGAGACCGGGGAGCTGTTTTTT
>TRBD1|13|TRBV6-5|once|TRBJ2-7
CSTGGLGSYEQYF
TGCTCGACAGGGGGCTTGGGATCCTACGAGCAGTACTTC
>NA|14|TRBV6-1|NA|TRBJ2-7
CASSELVNTYEQYF
TGTGCCAGCAGTGAACTAGTCAATACCTACGAGCAGTACTTC
>TRBD1|14|TRBV18|NA|TRBJ1-6
CASSPTGGLSPLHF
TGTGCCAGCTCACCTACAGGGGGCTTGTCACCCCTCCACTTT
>NA|13|TRBV5-1|NA|TRBJ2-5
CASSFGNQETQYF
TGCGCCAGCAGCTTCGGTAATCAAGAGACCCAGTACTTC
>NA|15|TRBV3-1/TRBV3-2|NA|TRBJ2-2
CASSQGTPNTGELFF
TGTGCCAGCAGCCAAGGAACACCCAACACCGGGGAGCTGTTTTTT
>NA|13|TRBV10-3|once|TRBJ1-1
CAISGGANTEAFF
TGTGCCATCAGTGGGGGGGCGAACACTGAAGCTTTCTTT
>NA|15|TRBV28|NA|TRBJ1-6
CASSWRSSYNSPLHF
TGTGCCAGCAGCTGGCGGAGCTCCTATAATTCACCCCTCCACTTT
>TRBD2|17|TRBV18|NA|TRBJ2-1
CASSPRLAGTSYNEQFF
TGTGCCAGCTCCCCGAGACTAGCGGGGACCTCCTACAATGAGCAGTTCTTC
>NA|15|TRBV21-1|few|TRBJ1-4
CASSPRTVTNEKLFF
TGTGCCAGCAGCCCCCGGACAGTGACTAATGAAAAACTGTTTTTT
>TRBD1|17|TRBV7-9|NA|TRBJ1-5
CVSSLLPGGYSNQPQHF
TGTGTCAGCAGCTTACTTCCAGGGGGTTATAGCAATCAGCCCCAGCATTTT
>TRBD2|16|TRBV28|NA|TRBJ2-3
CASSTYSGSSADTQYF
TGTGCCAGCAGTACCTATAGCGGGAGTAGTGCAGATACGCAGTATTTT
>TRBD2|15|TRBV9|NA|TRBJ2-3
CASSAGLAGSHTQYF
TGTGCCAGCAGCGCGGGACTAGCGGGCTCCCATACGCAGTATTTT
>NA|14|TRBV5-5|once|TRBJ2-7
CASSLVAGAGEQYF
TGTGCCAGCAGCTTGGTTGCAGGGGCGGGGGAGCAGTACTTC
>TRBD2|16|TRBV23-1|NA|TRBJ2-1
CASSRLAGVRFSEQFF
TGCGCCAGCAGTCGTCTAGCGGGAGTCCGGTTTAGTGAGCAGTTCTTC
>TRBD2|15|TRBV29-1|once|TRBJ2-1
CSVPKRGRSYNEQFF
TGCAGCGTCCCGAAGCGGGGTCGCTCCTACAATGAGCAGTTCTTC
>TRBD2|15|TRBV15|NA|TRBJ2-1
CATSRGPPGGNEQFF
TGTGCCACCAGCAGAGGCCCGCCGGGGGGCAATGAGCAGTTCTTC
>TRBD1|15|TRBV7-2|NA|TRBJ1-4
CASSLATGGGEKLFF
TGTGCCAGCAGCTTAGCGACAGGGGGCGGAGAAAAACTGTTTTTT
>TRBD2|16|TRBV6-2/TRBV6-3|NA|TRBJ2-3
CASSLGLAGGEDTQYF
TGTGCCAGCAGCCTCGGACTAGCGGGAGGAGAGGATACGCAGTATTTT
>NA|14|TRBV15|NA|TRBJ2-3
CATSKIEGPNTQYF
TGTGCCACCAGCAAAATAGAGGGTCCGAATACGCAGTATTTT
>NA|15|TRBV9|NA|TRBJ1-1
CASSAKPWVDTEAFF
TGTGCCAGCAGCGCAAAGCCATGGGTGGACACTGAAGCTTTCTTT
>NA|13|TRBV6-5|NA|TRBJ2-2
CASKKQGTGELFF
TGTGCCAGCAAGAAACAGGGAACCGGGGAGCTGTTTTTT
>TRBD1|16|TRBV5-4|NA|TRBJ2-2
CASSLTGQGAPGELFF
TGTGCCAGCAGCTTAACGGGACAGGGGGCACCCGGGGAGCTGTTTTTT